The 14 T cell receptor beta chains below come from one sample, sequenced in a study of T-cell memory formation after mild COVID-19. TCRdb used MiXCR to reprocess the 5' RACE reads, holding one entry per CDR3 protein. The sample has 260,000 or so distinct CDR3 sequences, 16% seen once. Sequenced: PBMCs or a T cell subset sorted from them (not recorded which). These receptors all stem from a man aged 18 to 29 who had mild COVID-19 (a few samples of this study predate the infection). Cell type and time point are not known.

The table lists this clonotype with many counts. The V call is TRBV5-1, the J call TRBJ2-1; TRBD2 matches 15 bases. With V trimmed by 7 bases and J by 6 bases, 5 bases remained unmatched. Germline CDR1 SGHRS, CDR2 YFSETQ. The CDR3 totals 15 residues. CDR3 sequence: CASQGLAGGLNEQFF. The CDR3 DNA reads as TGCGCCAGCCAGGGACTAGCGGGGGGCCTCAATGAGCAGTTCTTC.

The chain links TRBV27 to TRBJ2-2; D is perhaps TRBD2 (5 bases). Germline V lookup: CDR1 MNHEY, CDR2 SMNVEV (reference sequence). The CDR3 spans 13 residues. The V gene lost 9 bases and the J gene lost 2 bases, with 10 bases spanning the gap. CDR3: CASAGVNTGELFF. The CDR3 DNA reads TGTGCCAGTGCCGGGGTTAACACCGGGGAGCTGTTTTTT.

The V call is TRBV5-1, the J call TRBJ1-2; a weak D match, TRBD1 (6 bases). The CDR3 extends over 14 amino acids. V was cut by 0 bases and J by 7 bases, with 13 bases left in between. The germline CDR1 and CDR2 sequences are SGHRS and YFSETQ. CDR3 region: CASSLESRGSGYTF. CDR3 bases: TGCGCCAGCAGCTTGGAGAGCAGGGGAAGTGGCTACACCTTC.

This clonotype appeared a few times. CDR3 region: CASSPPSHTDTQYF. The CDR3 DNA follows: TGTGCCAGCTCACCACCGTCCCACACAGATACGCAGTATTTT. The chain is built from TRBV18 and TRBJ2-3; no reliable D call. The CDR3 totals 14 residues. The V gene's germline CDR1 is KGHSH and CDR2 LQKENI. Between the trimmed V and J ends, which lost 0 bases and 2 bases, there was a span of 6 bases. The full variable domain, its missing parts supplied by reference TRBV18 and TRBJ2-3, is NAGVMQNPRHLVRRRGQEARLRCSPMKGHSHVYWYRQLPEEGLKFMVYLQKENIIDESGMPKERFSAEFPKEGPSILRIQQVVRGDSAAYFCASSPPSHTDTQYFGPGTRLTVL.

The chain has TRBV20-1 and TRBJ1-3; D might be TRBD1 (6 bases). There are 14 residues in the CDR3. With 7 bases removed from V and 0 bases from J, the gap between germline ends came to 13 bases. Germline-derived CDR1 and CDR2 are DFQATT and SNEGSKA (reference sequence). The CDR3 DNA reads TGCAGTGGGGTAGCAGGGGCCTCTGGAAACACCATATATTTT. Translation: CSGVAGASGNTIYF.

The CDR3 nucleotides are TGTGCCAGCTCCCCCTACTCAGATACGCAGTATTTT. Translation gives CASSPYSDTQYF. The chain is built from TRBV18 and TRBJ2-3; D call uncertain. Germline V gives CDR1 KGHSH, CDR2 LQKENI. The CDR3 is 12 residues long. The V end lost 6 bases, the J end lost 4 bases, and 8 bases lay between the germline ends. The full variable domain, its missing parts supplied by reference TRBV18 and TRBJ2-3, is NAGVMQNPRHLVRRRGQEARLRCSPMKGHSHVYWYRQLPEEGLKFMVYLQKENIIDESGMPKERFSAEFPKEGPSILRIQQVVRGDSAAYFCASSPYSDTQYFGPGTRLTVL.

This clonotype appeared a few times. The CDR3 here is CASSLGAAASSYEQYV. The CDR3 DNA sequence: TGTGCCAGCAGCTTGGGGGCCGCAGCAAGCTCCTACGAGCAGTACGTC. The chain couples TRBV5-5 to TRBJ2-7; D is undetermined. The CDR3 loop spans 16 amino acids. Deletions cut 0 bases from V and 0 bases from J, with 13 bases between. The germline V gene encodes CDR1 SGHKS and CDR2 YYEKEE (reference sequence).

The chain is built from TRBV7-6 and TRBJ2-7, with D possibly matching TRBD2 (7 bases). Germline CDR1 reads SGHVS; CDR2 reads FNYEAQ. The CDR3 runs 14 residues. V lost 5 bases to trimming and J lost 3 bases, with 14 bases between them. CDR3 nucleotide sequence: TGTGCCAGCAGCCTAGGGGGGGACCGCTACGAGCAGTACTTC. This codes for CASSLGGDRYEQYF.

The chain recombines TRBV7-2 with TRBJ2-2; perhaps TRBD1 as D (6 bases). CDR1 is SGHTA and CDR2 is FQGNSA in the germline V gene. V was cut by 5 bases and J by 2 bases, with 21 bases left in between. The CDR3 has 18 residues. CDR3 nucleotides: TGTGCCAGCAGCGTCGAGGCTGTCCGGACAGCTAACACCGGGGAGCTGTTTTTT. Its protein is CASSVEAVRTANTGELFF.

V gene TRBV20-1 combines with J gene TRBJ2-7, with D unresolved. Germline loops: CDR1 DFQATT, CDR2 SNEGSKA (reference sequence). The length of the CDR3 is 10 residues. Trimming removed 3 bases from V and 5 bases from J, with 5 bases in between. CDR3: CSASRHEQYV. DNA for the CDR3: TGCAGTGCTAGCCGCCACGAGCAGTACGTC.

The rearrangement uses TRBV2 and TRBJ2-2; possibly TRBD2 for D (5 bases). Germline V gene data show CDR1 as SNHLY and CDR2 as FYNNEI. This CDR3 comprises 15 residues. Deletions cut 5 bases from V and 4 bases from J, with 14 bases between. The CDR3 here is CASSLSDSGTGELFF. CDR3 DNA sequence: TGTGCCAGCAGTCTTAGCGATTCGGGCACCGGGGAGCTGTTTTTT.

J is TRBJ2-2 and V is TRBV7-3; perhaps D is TRBD1 or TRBD2 (5 bases each). Trimming took 5 bases from V and 3 from J, leaving 16 bases between them. Germline lookup yields CDR1 SGHTA and CDR2 FQGTGA. The CDR3 is 16 residues long. The CDR3 nucleotides read TGTGCCAGCAGCCCAGTTTGGGACGGTGACACCGGGGAGCTGTTTTTT. It is translated as CASSPVWDGDTGELFF.

The chain joins TRBV7-2 to TRBJ1-1, with D uncertain. Deletions cut 7 bases from V and 4 bases from J, with 16 bases between. The CDR3 length is 14 residues. Germline V gene sequence: CDR1 SGHTA, CDR2 FQGNSA. The CDR3 DNA reads TGTGCCAGCATCCCGACACCTTTGGCCACTGAAGCTTTCTTT. It yields the protein CASIPTPLATEAFF.

This clonotype has a handful of counts. The chain employs TRBV7-3 and TRBJ2-3; D gene uncertain. V was trimmed by 0 bases and J by 4 bases, leaving 8 bases between them. The CDR3 is 14 residues long. Germline V gene lookup returns CDR1 SGHTA and CDR2 FQGTGA. The CDR3 sequence: CASSLTWRADTQYF. The CDR3 DNA sequence: TGTGCCAGCAGCTTAACGTGGAGAGCAGATACGCAGTATTTT. Filled out from reference TRBV7-3 and TRBJ2-3, the complete variable domain reads GAGVSQTPSNKVTEKGKYVELRCDPISGHTALYWYRQSLGQGPEFLIYFQGTGAADDSGLPNDRFFAVRPEGSVSTLKIQRTERGDSAVYLCASSLTWRADTQYFGPGTRLTVL.